A single sample gave rise to the 6 T cell receptor beta chains below, sequenced in a study of response to subunit inactivated influenza vaccine. One entry per CDR3 protein results from TCRdb running MiXCR on the RT-PCR reads. The table lists 450,000 to 550,000 distinct CDR3 sequences, about 25% of them singletons. This sample comprised CD4+ T cells sorted from PBMCs, obtained less than 6 days after vaccination. The receptors stem from a man in his fifties who received an inactivated influenza vaccine.

This clonotype occurred a few times. The chain couples TRBV9 to TRBJ2-7; D ambiguous. Per germline, CDR1 SGDLS and CDR2 YYNGEE. Trimming removed 3 bases from V and 4 bases from J, with 8 bases in between. The CDR3 is 12 residues long. The CDR3 bases are TGTGCCAGCAGCGGAAACGAATACGAGCAGTACTTC. This encodes CASSGNEYEQYF.

The V call is TRBV27, the J call TRBJ2-5; 7 bases fit TRBD1. V shed 2 bases, J shed 5 bases, and the junction held 8 bases outside the gene matches. The CDR3 consists of 15 residues. CDR1 is MNHEY and CDR2 is SMNVEV in the germline V gene (reference sequence). The CDR3 DNA reads TGTGCCAGCAGTTTAGGCACAGGGGTCTGGGAGACCCAGTACTTC. It codes for CASSLGTGVWETQYF.

This clonotype came up once. The rearrangement joins TRBV2 to TRBJ2-2, with 8 positions matching TRBD1. Germline V CDR1 and CDR2: SNHLY, FYNNEI. J gave up 14 bases and V 6 bases, and 8 bases lay outside the gene matches. This CDR3 has 12 amino acids. The CDR3 coding sequence is TGTGCCAGCAGCGAGACAGGGGCAGTCCTGTTTTTT. Encoded protein: CASSETGAVLFF.

Only a few counts were recorded for this clonotype. The chain links TRBV20-1 to TRBJ2-3, with 11 nucleotides matching TRBD2. With 0 bases clipped from V and 2 bases from J, the junction kept 10 bases outside the gene matches. The CDR3 loop spans 18 amino acids. CDR1 is DFQATT and CDR2 is SNEGSKA in the germline V gene (reference sequence). Here the CDR3 DNA reads TGCAGTGCTAGAGATTGGGGTCTAGCGGGGGGAAACACAGATACGCAGTATTTT. Its translation is CSARDWGLAGGNTDTQYF.

The rearrangement uses TRBV2 and TRBJ2-7; 12 bases are shared with TRBD2. CDR3 length: 15 amino acids. The V segment lost 5 bases and the J segment 2 bases; nucleotides outside the gene matches: 4. Germline-derived CDR1 and CDR2 are SNHLY and FYNNEI. The CDR3 coding sequence is TGTGCCAGCAGTCCCCGGACTAGCGGGACCTACGAGCAGTACTTC. Amino acid sequence: CASSPRTSGTYEQYF.

The chain joins TRBV10-2 to TRBJ1-1; D gene ambiguous. This CDR3 has 11 amino acids. The V end was cut by 3 bases, the J end by 7 bases, with 6 bases between. CDR1 WSHSY and CDR2 SAAADI come from the germline V gene. The CDR3 sequence: CASSDRGEAFF. The DNA of the CDR3 is TGCGCCAGCAGTGATCGGGGTGAAGCTTTCTTT.